The T cell receptor beta chain described here comes from a study of neurological immune-mediated disorders (dated by TCRdb to between 2018 and 2021). About the full investigation: Peripheral blood TCR-beta repertoires from patients with HTLV-I-associated myelopathy (HAM/TSP), patients with multiple sclerosis, and healthy controls were compared in the study using UMI-based sequencing. Longitudinal samples, technical triplicates and paired sorted CD4+ and CD8+ T-cell subsets, alongside PBMC samples, were included among the approximately 110 TCR-beta libraries. Longitudinal HAM/TSP and healthy donors were sampled at 3 time-points each (roughly 3-40 month intervals). Of the approximately 66 subjects in the cohort, about 14 were HAM/TSP patients, around 35 were multiple sclerosis patients, and about 20 were healthy controls.

This clonotype was counted ten times or more. Its antigen has not been determined. Per-base quality was not reported, and no clone a single base away is much larger than it. To synthesize cDNA, template-switch 5'RACE was performed with a primer carrying a 10-nucleotide random unique molecular identifier so that each TCR transcript was tagged. Every sequencing run yielded over 160 million TCR-beta sequences covering 15-18 subjects. The RNeasy kit was used to extract total RNA. The KAPA Real-time Library Amplification kit was used to amplify TCR-beta VDJ regions with primers targeting the TCR constant region and the 5'RACE anchor. Sample indexes and Illumina adaptors were added in a first PCR, and a second PCR then increased library yield. After Ampure bead purification, the roughly 650 bp TCR product was size-selected on a 2% E-gel SizeSelection system. Before pooling, libraries had their quality checked on a Bioanalyzer, their concentration measured with Qubit, and their quantity determined with the Kapa Library Quantification kit. Paired-end 2 x 150 bp sequencing of the libraries was performed on an Illumina HiSeq 2500. To increase sequence diversity, roughly 24-32% phiX was spiked into each library pool. The original pipeline was this. The quality-filtered reads were processed with the UMI-based MiGEC pipeline, whose error correction step removed more than 85% of the raw TCR sequences. VDJ genes were aligned to IMGT germline references, and each clonotype was defined by a unique CDR3 amino acid sequence together with V-J genes. Clonal expansion, Shannon diversity, and CDR3 relatedness (CalcPairwiseDistances, ClusterSamples) were evaluated with VDJtools, and phylogenetic trees were built with CLCbio workbench. Expanded clones were defined as having at least 8 unique UMIs, based on coefficient-of-variation modelling across technical triplicates. The public sequencing data were trimmed at Q25 with fastp and processed into clonotypes with MiXCR by TCRdb, which kept only in-frame beta chains. Rows are unified per CDR3 protein, each entry keeping the most common DNA and genes. The V and J calls follow TCRdb's processing rather than the paper's. In all, the sample holds about 71,000 distinct CDR3 sequences, and roughly 10% of those were seen once. Jointly, the top ten make up 9.5% to 10% of the sample.

CDR1 ENHRY and CDR2 SYGVKD were looked up in the germline V gene. The CDR3 spans 14 residues, from the cysteine through the phenylalanine. The kept DNA is CDR3 alone, 42 bases in frame from the first base. Trimming accounts for 5 bases at V and 6 bases at J, while the number of junction bases matched to no gene is 8. Overall study results and their limits: TCR clonal expansion was highest in HAM/TSP patients and lowest in MS patients, with MS patients falling below even healthy controls. Across subjects, expanded clones never shared an identical CDR3 amino acid sequence, which suggests that the TCR-beta repertoires in every group were private.

What this sample's time point label stands for: longitudinal time-point 1 (baseline). Blood bank volunteers in Maryland, USA served as the healthy controls. Unsorted PBMC libraries were generated from 2 million PBMCs stored in RNAlater at -80 °C until RNA extraction. Peripheral blood was subjected to Ficoll-Hypaque density gradient centrifugation to isolate PBMCs, which were then cryopreserved in liquid nitrogen. In this chain, TRBV10-3 is recombined with TRBJ2-3; TRBD1 fits 7 bases in the junction. This receptor was identified in a man aged 25 to 40 in good health. Sequencing used PBMCs. The CDR3 region: CAISQERGRDTQYF. The sequenced DNA: TGTGCCATCAGTCAAGAGAGGGGGCGCGATACGCAGTATTTT.